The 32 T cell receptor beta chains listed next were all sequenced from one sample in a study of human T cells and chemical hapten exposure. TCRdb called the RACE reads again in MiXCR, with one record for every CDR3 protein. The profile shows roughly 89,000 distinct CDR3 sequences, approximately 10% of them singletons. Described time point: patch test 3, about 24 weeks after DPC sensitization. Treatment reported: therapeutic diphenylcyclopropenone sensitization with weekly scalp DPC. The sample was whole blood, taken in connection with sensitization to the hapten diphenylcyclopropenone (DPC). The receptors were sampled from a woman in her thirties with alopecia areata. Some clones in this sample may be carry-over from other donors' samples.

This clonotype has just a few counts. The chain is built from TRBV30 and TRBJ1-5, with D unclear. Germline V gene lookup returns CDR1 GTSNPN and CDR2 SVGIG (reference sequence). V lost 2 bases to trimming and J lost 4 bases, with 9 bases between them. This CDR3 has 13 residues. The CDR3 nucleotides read TGTGCCTGGAGTCTCAGGAAGAATCAGCCCCAGCATTTT. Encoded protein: CAWSLRKNQPQHF.

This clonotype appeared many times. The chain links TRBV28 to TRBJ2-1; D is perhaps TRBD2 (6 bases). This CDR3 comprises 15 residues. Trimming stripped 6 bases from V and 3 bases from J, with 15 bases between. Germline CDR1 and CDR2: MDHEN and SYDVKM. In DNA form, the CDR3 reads TGTGCCAGCAGGCTACGGGAGATTAACTACAATGAGCAGTTCTTC. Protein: CASRLREINYNEQFF.

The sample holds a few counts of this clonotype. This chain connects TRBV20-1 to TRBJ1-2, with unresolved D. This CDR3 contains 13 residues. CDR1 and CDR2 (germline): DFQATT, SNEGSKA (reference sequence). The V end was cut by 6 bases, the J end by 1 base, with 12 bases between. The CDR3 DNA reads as TGCAGTGCAAGGACGGGTGATAACTATGGCTACACCTTC. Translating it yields CSARTGDNYGYTF.

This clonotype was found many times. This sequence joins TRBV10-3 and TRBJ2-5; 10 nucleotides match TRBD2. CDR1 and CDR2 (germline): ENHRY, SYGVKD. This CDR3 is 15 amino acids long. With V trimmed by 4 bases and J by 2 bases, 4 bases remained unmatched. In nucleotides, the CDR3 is TGTGCCATCAGTGGGTCTAGCGGGAGTCAAGAGACCCAGTACTTC. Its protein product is CAISGSSGSQETQYF.

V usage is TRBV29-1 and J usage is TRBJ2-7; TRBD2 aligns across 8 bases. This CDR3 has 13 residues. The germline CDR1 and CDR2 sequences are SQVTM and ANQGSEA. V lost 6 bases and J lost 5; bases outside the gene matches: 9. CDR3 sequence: CSVRAGVSNEQYF. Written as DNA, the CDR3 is TGCAGCGTAAGAGCGGGAGTAAGCAACGAGCAGTACTTC.

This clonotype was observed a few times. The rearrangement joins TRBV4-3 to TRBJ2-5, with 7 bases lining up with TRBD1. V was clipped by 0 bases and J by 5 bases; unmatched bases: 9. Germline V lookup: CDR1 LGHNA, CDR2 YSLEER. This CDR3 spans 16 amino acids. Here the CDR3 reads CASSQENRGMGETQYF. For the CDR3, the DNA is TGCGCCAGCAGCCAAGAAAACAGGGGAATGGGGGAGACCCAGTACTTC.

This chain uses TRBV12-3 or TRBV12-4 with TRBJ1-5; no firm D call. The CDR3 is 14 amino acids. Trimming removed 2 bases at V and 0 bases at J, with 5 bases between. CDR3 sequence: CASSLMYSNQPQHF. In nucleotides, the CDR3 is TGTGCCAGCAGTTTAATGTATAGCAATCAGCCCCAGCATTTT.

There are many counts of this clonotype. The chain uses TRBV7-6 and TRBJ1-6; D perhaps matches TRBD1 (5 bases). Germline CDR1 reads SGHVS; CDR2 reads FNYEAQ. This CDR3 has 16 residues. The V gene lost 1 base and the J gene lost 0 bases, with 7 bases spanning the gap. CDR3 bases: TGTGCCAGCAGCTTAGGGGACCTCTCCTATAATTCACCCCTCCACTTT. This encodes CASSLGDLSYNSPLHF.

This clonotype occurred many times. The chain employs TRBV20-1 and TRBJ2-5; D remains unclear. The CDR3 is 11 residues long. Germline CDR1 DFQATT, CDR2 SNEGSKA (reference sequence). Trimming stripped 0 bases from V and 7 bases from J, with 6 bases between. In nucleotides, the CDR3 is TGCAGTGCTAGAGAGAATTGGACCCAGTACTTC. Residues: CSARENWTQYF.

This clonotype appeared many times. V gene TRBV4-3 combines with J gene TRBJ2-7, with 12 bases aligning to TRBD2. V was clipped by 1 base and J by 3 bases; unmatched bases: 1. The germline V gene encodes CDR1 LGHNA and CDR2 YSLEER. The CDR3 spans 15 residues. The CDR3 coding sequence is TGCGCCAGCAGCCAAGGGACTAGCGGGAACTACGAGCAGTACTTC. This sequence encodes CASSQGTSGNYEQYF.

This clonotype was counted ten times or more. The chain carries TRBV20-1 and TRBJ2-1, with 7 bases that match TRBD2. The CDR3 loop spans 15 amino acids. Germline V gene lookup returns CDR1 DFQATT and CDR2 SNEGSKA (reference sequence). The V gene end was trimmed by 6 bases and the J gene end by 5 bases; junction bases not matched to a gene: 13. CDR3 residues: CSALLGGTTNNEQFF. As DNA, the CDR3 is TGCAGTGCCCTTTTGGGCGGGACTACCAACAATGAGCAGTTCTTC.

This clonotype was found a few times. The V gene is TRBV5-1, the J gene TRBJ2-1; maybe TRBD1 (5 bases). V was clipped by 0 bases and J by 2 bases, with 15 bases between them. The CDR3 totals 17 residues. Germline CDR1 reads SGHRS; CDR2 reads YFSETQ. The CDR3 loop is CASSLAPWQGPYNEQFF. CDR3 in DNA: TGCGCCAGCAGCTTGGCCCCGTGGCAGGGCCCCTACAATGAGCAGTTCTTC.

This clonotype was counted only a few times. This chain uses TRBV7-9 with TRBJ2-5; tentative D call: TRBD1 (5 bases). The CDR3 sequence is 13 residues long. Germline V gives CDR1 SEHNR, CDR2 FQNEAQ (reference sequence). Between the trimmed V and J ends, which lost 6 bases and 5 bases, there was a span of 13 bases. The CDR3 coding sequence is TGTGCCAGCAGATCCCCAGGGATGGAGACCCAGTACTTC. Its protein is CASRSPGMETQYF. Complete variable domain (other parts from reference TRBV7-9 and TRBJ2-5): DTGVSQNPRHKITKRGQNVTFRCDPISEHNRLYWYRQTLGQGPEFLTYFQNEAQLEKSRLLSDRFSAERPKGSFSTLEIQRTEQGDSAMYLCASRSPGMETQYFGPGTRLLVL.

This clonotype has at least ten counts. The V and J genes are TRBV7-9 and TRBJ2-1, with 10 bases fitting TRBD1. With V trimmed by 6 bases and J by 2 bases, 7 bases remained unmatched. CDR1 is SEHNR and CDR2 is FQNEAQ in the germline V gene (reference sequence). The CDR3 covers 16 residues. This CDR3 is CASSLGGQGAYNEQFF. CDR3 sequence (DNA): TGTGCCAGCAGTTTGGGAGGACAGGGGGCCTACAATGAGCAGTTCTTC.

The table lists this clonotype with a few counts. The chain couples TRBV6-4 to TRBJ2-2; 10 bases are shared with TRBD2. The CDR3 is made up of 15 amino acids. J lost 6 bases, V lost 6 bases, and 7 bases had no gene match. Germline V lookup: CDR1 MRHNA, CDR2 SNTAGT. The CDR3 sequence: CASRPLAGAAGELFF. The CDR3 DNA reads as TGTGCCAGCAGACCTCTAGCGGGAGCGGCCGGGGAGCTGTTTTTT.

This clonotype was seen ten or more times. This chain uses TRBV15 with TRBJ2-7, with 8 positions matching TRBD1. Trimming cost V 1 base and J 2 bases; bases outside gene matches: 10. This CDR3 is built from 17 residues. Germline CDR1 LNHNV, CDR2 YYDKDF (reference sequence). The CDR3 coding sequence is TGTGCCACCAGCAGAGCCCTGGCCGGGACAGGAGCCTACGAGCAGTACTTC. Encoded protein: CATSRALAGTGAYEQYF.

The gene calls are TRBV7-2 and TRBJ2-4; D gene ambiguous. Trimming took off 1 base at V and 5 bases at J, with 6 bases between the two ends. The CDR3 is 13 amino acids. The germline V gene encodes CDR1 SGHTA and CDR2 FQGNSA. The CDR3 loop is CASSLVGENIQYF. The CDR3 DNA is TGTGCCAGCAGCTTAGTTGGGGAAAACATTCAGTACTTC.

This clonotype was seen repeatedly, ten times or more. This CDR3 is CASSPGYEQYV. In DNA, the CDR3 is TGTGCCAGCTCCCCAGGGTACGAGCAGTACGTC. This rearrangement joins TRBV18 to TRBJ2-7; perhaps TRBD1 as D (5 bases). Germline V gene sequence: CDR1 KGHSH, CDR2 LQKENI. V was cut by 6 bases and J by 4 bases, with 7 bases left in between. The CDR3 is 11 residues long.

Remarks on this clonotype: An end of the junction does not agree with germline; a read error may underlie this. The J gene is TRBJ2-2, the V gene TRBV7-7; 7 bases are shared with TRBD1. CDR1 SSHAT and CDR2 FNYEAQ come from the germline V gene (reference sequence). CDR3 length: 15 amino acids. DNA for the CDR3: TGTGCCAACAGCGCCGGGACAGCTAAGCCCGGGGAGCTGTTTTTT. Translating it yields CANSAGTAKPGELFF.

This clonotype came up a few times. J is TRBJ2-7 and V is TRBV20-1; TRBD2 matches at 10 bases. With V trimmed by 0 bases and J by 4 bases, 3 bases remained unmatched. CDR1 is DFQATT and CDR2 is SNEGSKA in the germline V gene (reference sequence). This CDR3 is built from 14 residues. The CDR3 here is CSARDGTSDYEQYF. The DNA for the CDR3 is TGCAGTGCTAGAGATGGGACTAGCGATTACGAGCAGTACTTC.

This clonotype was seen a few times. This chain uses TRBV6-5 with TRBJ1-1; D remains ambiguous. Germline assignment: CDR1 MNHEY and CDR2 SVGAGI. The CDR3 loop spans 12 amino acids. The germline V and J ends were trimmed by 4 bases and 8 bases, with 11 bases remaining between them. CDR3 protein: CASSSRTAEAFF. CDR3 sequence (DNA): TGTGCCAGCAGTTCCAGGACCGCCGAAGCTTTCTTT.

This CDR3 reads CASSRTSGEETQYF. Here the CDR3 DNA reads TGCGCCAGCAGCCGGACTAGCGGGGAAGAGACCCAGTACTTC. The chain combines TRBV5-1 with TRBJ2-5; the match to TRBD2 covers 12 bases. V was clipped by 4 bases and J by 3 bases; unmatched bases: 1. Germline V CDR1 and CDR2: SGHRS, YFSETQ. The CDR3 covers 14 residues.

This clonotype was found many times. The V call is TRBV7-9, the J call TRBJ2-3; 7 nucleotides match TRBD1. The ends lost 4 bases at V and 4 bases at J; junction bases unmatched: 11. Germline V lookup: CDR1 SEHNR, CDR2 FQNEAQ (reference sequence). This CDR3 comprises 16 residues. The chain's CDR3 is CASSSPSRGRADTQYF. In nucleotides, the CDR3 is TGTGCCAGCAGCTCCCCTTCGAGGGGGCGCGCAGATACGCAGTATTTT.

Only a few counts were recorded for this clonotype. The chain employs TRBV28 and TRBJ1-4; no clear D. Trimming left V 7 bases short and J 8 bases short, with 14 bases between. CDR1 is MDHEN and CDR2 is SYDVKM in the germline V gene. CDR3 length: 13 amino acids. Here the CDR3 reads CASTMGAEEKLFF. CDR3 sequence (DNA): TGTGCCAGCACAATGGGAGCCGAAGAAAAACTGTTTTTT.

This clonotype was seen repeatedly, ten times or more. The CDR3 region is CASSRQRTDTQYF. The DNA for the CDR3 is TGTGCCAGCAGTAGACAGCGCACAGATACGCAGTATTTT. The V call is TRBV7-2, the J call TRBJ2-3, with a possible D match to TRBD1 (5 bases). The CDR3 length is 13 residues. Trimming removed 6 bases from V and 1 base from J, with 8 bases in between. Per the germline V gene, CDR1 is SGHTA and CDR2 is FQGNSA. The full variable domain, in which reference TRBV7-2 and TRBJ2-3 provide the parts outside the CDR3, is GAGVSQSPSNKVTEKGKDVELRCDPISGHTALYWYRQSLGQGLEFLIYFQGNSAPDKSGLPSDRFSAERTGGSVSTLTIQRTQQEDSAVYLCASSRQRTDTQYFGPGTRLTVL.

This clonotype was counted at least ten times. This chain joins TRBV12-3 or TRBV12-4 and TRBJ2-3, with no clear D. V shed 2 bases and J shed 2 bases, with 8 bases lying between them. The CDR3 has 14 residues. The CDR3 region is CASSLRLTTDTQYF. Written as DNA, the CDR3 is TGTGCCAGCAGTTTACGGCTAACCACAGATACGCAGTATTTT.

Written as DNA, the CDR3 is TGTGCCAGTAGTGCCGCAGATGCAACTAATGAAAAACTGTTTTTT. It encodes CASSAADATNEKLFF. This rearrangement joins TRBV19 to TRBJ1-4; D uncertain. This CDR3 is built from 15 residues. V was shortened by 5 bases and J by 0 bases, with 10 bases between the two germline ends. Per the germline V gene, CDR1 is LNHDA and CDR2 is SQIVND (reference sequence).

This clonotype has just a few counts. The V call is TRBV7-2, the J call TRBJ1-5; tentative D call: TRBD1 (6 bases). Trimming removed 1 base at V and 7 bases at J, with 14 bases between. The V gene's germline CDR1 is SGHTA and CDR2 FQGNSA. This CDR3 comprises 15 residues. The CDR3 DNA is TGTGCCAGCAGCTTAGTGGCAGGCAGGGGCCAGCCCCAGCATTTT. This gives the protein CASSLVAGRGQPQHF. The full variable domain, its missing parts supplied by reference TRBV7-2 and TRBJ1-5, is GAGVSQSPSNKVTEKGKDVELRCDPISGHTALYWYRQSLGQGLEFLIYFQGNSAPDKSGLPSDRFSAERTGGSVSTLTIQRTQQEDSAVYLCASSLVAGRGQPQHFGDGTRLSIL.

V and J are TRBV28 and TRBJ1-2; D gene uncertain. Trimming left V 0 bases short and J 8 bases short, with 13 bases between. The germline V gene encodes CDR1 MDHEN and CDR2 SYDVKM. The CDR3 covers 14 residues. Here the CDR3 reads CASSLWGRGDGYTF. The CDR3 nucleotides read TGTGCCAGCAGTTTATGGGGCCGGGGAGACGGCTACACCTTC.

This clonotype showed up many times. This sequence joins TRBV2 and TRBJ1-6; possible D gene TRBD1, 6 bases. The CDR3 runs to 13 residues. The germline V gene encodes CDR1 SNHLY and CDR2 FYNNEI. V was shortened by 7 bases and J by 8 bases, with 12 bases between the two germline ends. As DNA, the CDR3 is TGTGCCAGCAAACACAGGGACGATTCACCCCTCCACTTT. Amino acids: CASKHRDDSPLHF.

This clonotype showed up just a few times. The CDR3 bases are TGTGCCAGCAGCAGAGACAGCAAGAACACTGAAGCTTTCTTT. Its protein is CASSRDSKNTEAFF. The chain uses TRBV11-3 and TRBJ1-1; perhaps TRBD1 as D (5 bases). Trimming removed 5 bases at V and 1 base at J, with 11 bases between. The germline gives CDR1 SGHNT, CDR2 YENEEA. The CDR3 spans 14 residues.

As DNA, the CDR3 is TGTGCCAGCAGTTTATGGTTAGCGGGACCTAGCACAGATACGCAGTATTTT. Amino acids: CASSLWLAGPSTDTQYF. The chain links TRBV12-3 or TRBV12-4 to TRBJ2-3, with 8 bases that match TRBD2. Trimming took 2 bases from V and 0 from J; bases not matched to a gene: 7. The CDR3 is made up of 17 amino acids.